What follows are 19 T cell receptor beta chains derived from one specimen sequenced in a study of radiotherapy plus CTLA-4 blockade in lung cancer. Assay: immunoSEQ multiplex PCR; the TCRdb copy retains only in-frame clones and omits some. Among some 110,000 clones listed, 81% were seen once. Sequenced here: peripheral blood, sampled from a patient treated with radiotherapy plus ipilimumab. The receptors come from a human donor with non-small cell lung cancer that progressed on radiotherapy plus ipilimumab. Some clones in this sample may be carry-over from other donors' samples.

CDR3 protein: CASSLSGTGVDYTF. The CDR3 region has the DNA TGTGCCAGCAGCCTCTCCGGGACAGGGGTTGACTACACCTTC. This chain uses TRBV4-2 with TRBJ1-2; 10 nucleotides agree with TRBD1. From germline, CDR1 is LGHNA and CDR2 YNFKEQ. After removal of 4 bases from V and 10 bases from J, the junction contained 9 bases not matched to a gene. The CDR3 has 14 amino acids.

The V and J genes are TRBV5-1 and TRBJ2-2, with unresolved D. CDR1 and CDR2 from the germline V gene are SGHRS and YFSETQ. Trimming stripped 0 bases from V and 1 base from J, with 4 bases between. CDR3 length equals 14 residues. This CDR3 is CASSLAGNTGELFF. DNA for the CDR3: TGCGCCAGCAGCTTGGCCGGGAACACCGGGGAGCTGTTTTTT.

On this clone itself: The sample has other DNA sequences that encode this CDR3 too. V usage is TRBV5-4 and J usage is TRBJ1-5; 7 nucleotides align to TRBD1. V dropped 4 bases and J dropped 3; count of bases not matched to a gene: 4. CDR3 length: 14 amino acids. The germline CDR1 and CDR2 sequences are SGHNT and YYREEE (reference sequence). CDR3: CASSLDRDNQPQHF. CDR3 nucleotide sequence: TGTGCCAGCAGCCTCGACAGGGACAATCAGCCCCAGCATTTT.

The genes are TRBV6-1 and TRBJ1-4, with 10 bases matching TRBD1. CDR1 and CDR2 (germline): MNHNS, SASEGT. Trimming at V came to 4 bases and at J to 0 bases, leaving 2 bases not matched to a gene. The CDR3 is made up of 16 amino acids. CDR3 loop: CASSAGTGATNEKLFF. The CDR3 DNA reads TGTGCCAGCAGTGCCGGGACAGGGGCAACTAATGAAAAACTGTTTTTT.

The chain joins TRBV27 to TRBJ2-1; the D gene is possibly TRBD2 (6 bases). V dropped 6 bases and J dropped 10 bases, with 22 bases sitting between them. This CDR3 region has 15 residues. Germline V CDR1 and CDR2: MNHEY, SMNVEV (reference sequence). CDR3 sequence (DNA): TGTGCCAGCAGGGGGTGGGACTTTCGGATTGGAGAGCAGTTCTTC. Amino acid sequence: CASRGWDFRIGEQFF.

The gene calls are TRBV11-2 and TRBJ2-7; 7 bases match TRBD1. Per the germline V gene, CDR1 is SGHAT and CDR2 is FQNNGV. The CDR3 loop spans 14 amino acids. Trimming cost V 5 bases and J 7 bases; bases outside gene matches: 11. The CDR3 protein is CASSITTSGGEQYF. The DNA for the CDR3 is TGTGCCAGCAGCATAACTACTTCAGGGGGTGAGCAGTACTTC.

CDR3 sequence (DNA): TGCAGCGTCGTAGCGGGGGGCTCCTACGAGCAGTACTTC. It yields the protein CSVVAGGSYEQYF. V usage is TRBV29-1 and J usage is TRBJ2-7; 10 bases line up with TRBD2. The CDR3 runs to 13 residues. The J segment lost 0 bases and the V segment lost 6 bases, leaving 2 bases of the junction unmatched. The germline V gene encodes CDR1 SQVTM and CDR2 ANQGSEA.

The V and J genes are TRBV28 and TRBJ2-1, with 8 bases aligning to TRBD1. Germline loops: CDR1 MDHEN, CDR2 SYDVKM. The CDR3 sequence is 17 residues long. The V gene end was trimmed by 5 bases and the J gene end by 5 bases; junction bases not matched to a gene: 14. The DNA for the CDR3 is TGTGCCAGCAGTCCCACCGGGACAGGAATCAGTGACAATGAGCAGTTCTTC. Protein: CASSPTGTGISDNEQFF.

This chain joins TRBV4-1 and TRBJ2-7; 7 nucleotides agree with TRBD1. The CDR3 length is 14 residues. Germline loops: CDR1 MGHRA, CDR2 YSYEKL. V was pared by 1 base and J by 3 bases, with 3 bases of the junction left unmatched. Here the CDR3 DNA reads TGCGCCAGCAGCCAAGCCCCAGGGGGCTACGAGCAGTACTTC. Translated, it gives CASSQAPGGYEQYF.

The rearrangement joins TRBV25-1 to TRBJ1-3; the match to TRBD1 covers 7 bases. The CDR3 is 14 amino acids. The ends lost 4 bases at V and 6 bases at J; junction bases unmatched: 6. Per germline, CDR1 MGHDK and CDR2 SYGVNS. DNA for the CDR3: TGTGCCAGCAGTGTTTCAGGGGGGACAAACACCATATATTTT. The encoded protein is CASSVSGGTNTIYF.

This chain connects TRBV4-2 to TRBJ2-3; 10 positions match TRBD2. With 5 bases clipped from V and 2 bases from J, the junction kept 10 bases outside the gene matches. Per the germline V gene, CDR1 is LGHNA and CDR2 is YNFKEQ. The CDR3 spans 17 residues. The DNA for the CDR3 is TGTGCCAGCAGCGATAGGGGACTAGCGAGAAACACAGATACGCAGTATTTT. Protein sequence: CASSDRGLARNTDTQYF.

The gene calls are TRBV4-3 and TRBJ1-4; the D is unclear. CDR3 size: 16 residues. Between the trimmed V and J ends, which lost 8 bases and 0 bases, there was a span of 16 bases. Per the germline V gene, CDR1 is LGHNA and CDR2 is YSLEER. The CDR3 region is CASRRDPGATNEKLFF. The CDR3 DNA follows: TGCGCCAGCCGCCGAGACCCCGGGGCAACTAATGAAAAACTGTTTTTT.

The chain has TRBV19 and TRBJ1-6; the D gene is possibly TRBD1 (5 bases). CDR3 size: 16 residues. Trimming took off 4 bases at V and 3 bases at J, with 13 bases between the two ends. Germline V lookup: CDR1 LNHDA, CDR2 SQIVND (reference sequence). The CDR3 protein is CASSTRTGLYNSPLHF. CDR3 bases: TGTGCCAGTAGTACACGGACGGGACTCTATAATTCACCCCTCCACTTT.

This clone has a handful of counts. This sequence joins TRBV4-1 and TRBJ1-4, with D possibly being TRBD1 (6 bases). With 11 bases removed from V and 7 bases from J, the gap between germline ends came to 20 bases. CDR1 is MGHRA, CDR2 YSYEKL, per germline. The CDR3 totals 14 residues. The CDR3 sequence is CARGQTGLGEKLFF. The DNA of the CDR3 is TGCGCCCGCGGACAGACTGGCTTGGGTGAAAAACTGTTTTTT.

The rearrangement joins TRBV5-1 to TRBJ2-7; D is unclear. From germline, CDR1 is SGHRS and CDR2 YFSETQ. Trimming took 1 base from V and 7 from J, leaving 9 bases between them. The CDR3 loop spans 12 amino acids. CDR3 amino acids: CASSLWAGEQYF. The CDR3 nucleotides are TGCGCCAGCAGCTTGTGGGCCGGAGAGCAGTACTTC.

The DNA of the CDR3 is TGTGCCAGCAGTGAGCAGGGGCTTTTCTACGAGCAGTACTTC. Translated: CASSEQGLFYEQYF. This chain uses TRBV2 with TRBJ2-5; tentatively, D is TRBD1 (6 bases). The tail of the sequence fits TRBJ2-7 better, so the J call may be wrong. Germline V gene data show CDR1 as SNHLY and CDR2 as FYNNEI. This CDR3 region has 14 residues.

V and J are TRBV7-8 and TRBJ1-3; D gene unclear. Trimming removed 0 bases at V and 4 bases at J, with 16 bases between. This CDR3 has 17 residues. Looked up from germline, CDR1 is SGHVS and CDR2 is FQNEAQ. The CDR3 DNA follows: TGTGCCAGCAGCTTAGCGCGATTCGGCAGAGTCGGAAACACCATATATTTT. This gives the protein CASSLARFGRVGNTIYF. The full variable domain, completed using reference TRBV7-8 and TRBJ1-3, is GAGVSQSPRYKVAKRGQDVALRCDPISGHVSLFWYQQALGQGPEFLTYFQNEAQLDKSGLPSDRFFAERPEGSVSTLKIQRTQQEDSAVYLCASSLARFGRVGNTIYFGEGSWLTVV.

The chain links TRBV2 to TRBJ2-7; 10 nucleotides align to TRBD1. J lost 1 base, V lost 7 bases, and 13 bases had no gene match. CDR3 length: 17 amino acids. The V gene's germline CDR1 is SNHLY and CDR2 FYNNEI. CDR3 sequence (DNA): TGTGCCAGCAATCCGACAGGGGGCGCGTTCTTGTCCTACGAGCAGTACTTC. Translated: CASNPTGGAFLSYEQYF.

There are a few counts of this clone. The chain recombines TRBV4-1 with TRBJ1-1; the D gene is possibly TRBD1 (6 bases). CDR1 is MGHRA, CDR2 YSYEKL, per germline. Trimming took off 3 bases at V and 2 bases at J, with 7 bases between the two ends. The CDR3 is 13 amino acids. The CDR3 loop reads CASSQDSNTEAFF. CDR3 bases: TGCGCCAGCAGCCAGGACAGCAACACTGAAGCTTTCTTT.